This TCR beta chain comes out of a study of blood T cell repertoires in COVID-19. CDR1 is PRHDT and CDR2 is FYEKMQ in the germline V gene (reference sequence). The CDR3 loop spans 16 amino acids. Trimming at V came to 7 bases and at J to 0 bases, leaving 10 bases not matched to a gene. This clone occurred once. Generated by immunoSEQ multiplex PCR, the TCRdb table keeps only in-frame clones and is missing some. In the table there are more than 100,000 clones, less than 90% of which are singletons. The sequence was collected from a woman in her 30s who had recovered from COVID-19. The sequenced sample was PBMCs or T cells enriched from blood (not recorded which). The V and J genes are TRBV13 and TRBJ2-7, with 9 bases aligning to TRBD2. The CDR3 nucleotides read TGTGCCAGCAACAAACGGGGCGGGAGGGCCTCCTACGAGCAGTACTTC. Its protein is CASNKRGGRASYEQYF. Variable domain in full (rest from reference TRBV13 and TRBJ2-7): AAGVIQSPRHLIKEKRETATLKCYPIPRHDTVYWYQQGPGQDPQFLISFYEKMQSDKGSIPDRFSAQQFSDYHSELNMSSLELGDSALYFCASNKRGGRASYEQYFGPGTRLTVT.